The text below deals with one T cell receptor beta chain. Its antigen is undetermined. TCRdb reanalysed the 5' RACE reads using MiXCR and keeps one entry per CDR3 protein. Of roughly 400,000 distinct CDR3 sequences in the sample, about 16% are singletons; the top ten hold around a fifth. V lost 7 bases and J lost 6, with 17 bases in between. The CDR3 loop spans 14 amino acids. Germline V gene sequence: CDR1 LGHDT, CDR2 YNNKEL (reference sequence). The source of the sample is a study of T-cell memory formation after mild COVID-19. Study-level information: The study found TCR clusters largely donor specific.

Overall study results and limits: That cross-reactive memory joined was suggested by some responding clones appearing in pre-infection memory. Whether day 37 second-wave clones are SARS-CoV-2-specific was not confirmed.

The source of this sequence is a man aged 18 to 30 who had mild COVID-19 (a few samples of this study predate the infection). Cell type and time point are not known. The sample comprised PBMCs or a T cell subset sorted from them (not recorded which). This chain links TRBV3-1 with TRBJ2-3, with D perhaps matching TRBD1 or TRBD2 (6 bases each). The CDR3, as DNA: TGTGCCAGCAACCCCGGGGGCCGATCTGATACGCAGTATTTT. It is translated as CASNPGGRSDTQYF.